The 29 T cell receptor beta chains below all came from one sample that was sequenced in a study of shared clonotypes between healthy human individuals. Here immunoSEQ multiplex PCR was the method, and the copy in TCRdb shows in-frame clones only, minus some. The data show approximately 2.1 million clones, 90% to 95% seen once. The specimen sequenced was naive CD4+ T cells from PBMCs. Subset noted: CD45RA+ positively selected. The origin of the receptors is a man younger than 30 in good health. Some clones in this sample may be carry-over from other donors' samples.

This clone has a single count. The same CDR3 can be traced to other DNA sequences in this sample. The DNA for the CDR3 is TGTGCCAGCAACCGCGACGGGAACTATGGCTACACCTTC. As protein: CASNRDGNYGYTF. The chain employs TRBV6-6 and TRBJ1-2; no firm D call. The CDR3 extends over 13 amino acids. V dropped 7 bases and J dropped 2 bases, with 11 bases sitting between them. Per the germline V gene, CDR1 is MNHNY and CDR2 is SVGAGI (reference sequence).

V usage is TRBV30 and J usage is TRBJ2-7; D unresolved. CDR3 length equals 12 residues. Germline V lookup: CDR1 GTSNPN, CDR2 SVGIG (reference sequence). The V end was cut by 1 base, the J end by 3 bases, with 7 bases between. The CDR3 nucleotides read TGTGCCTGGAGTGCGCTAAACTACGAGCAGTACTTC. Protein sequence: CAWSALNYEQYF.

A word on this clone: This specimen includes other DNA sequences encoding the same CDR3. The chain links TRBV6-5 to TRBJ1-1; D not resolved. Germline assignment: CDR1 MNHEY and CDR2 SVGAGI. V lost 0 bases and J 1 base, leaving 6 bases between the germline ends. The CDR3 totals 14 residues. The CDR3 protein is CASSYSAGNTEAFF. In DNA, the CDR3 is TGTGCCAGCAGTTACTCAGCCGGGAACACTGAAGCTTTCTTT.

This clone has only one observation. This rearrangement joins TRBV27 to TRBJ2-1; D gene uncertain. The length of the CDR3 is 16 residues. The V end was cut by 4 bases, the J end by 0 bases, with 13 bases between. CDR1 and CDR2 (germline): MNHEY, SMNVEV (reference sequence). CDR3 region: CASSWWGRTSYNEQFF. CDR3 sequence (DNA): TGTGCCAGCAGTTGGTGGGGAAGGACCTCCTACAATGAGCAGTTCTTC.

The chain carries TRBV6-5 and TRBJ2-3, with D perhaps TRBD2 (6 bases). Germline lookup yields CDR1 MNHEY and CDR2 SVGAGI. This CDR3 contains 13 residues. V lost 5 bases and J 5 bases, leaving 11 bases between the germline ends. As DNA, the CDR3 is TGTGCCAGCAGTCTTCCCGGGGGAGATACGCAGTATTTT. Its translation: CASSLPGGDTQYF.

The rearrangement links TRBV15 to TRBJ2-5, with unresolved D. The V gene lost 1 base and the J gene lost 5 bases, with 14 bases spanning the gap. This CDR3 has 15 amino acids. Germline V gene sequence: CDR1 LNHNV, CDR2 YYDKDF (reference sequence). This CDR3 reads CATSRVELFKETQYF. The DNA for the CDR3 is TGTGCCACCAGCAGAGTAGAACTGTTCAAGGAGACCCAGTACTTC.

This clone was seen a handful of times. Other DNA sequences from this sample encode an identical CDR3 as well. The chain has TRBV7-9 and TRBJ1-4; TRBD1 might be the D (6 bases). In germline, CDR1 is SEHNR, CDR2 FQNEAQ (reference sequence). V was trimmed by 1 base and J by 7 bases, leaving 13 bases between them. CDR3 length: 15 residues. CDR3 in DNA: TGTGCCAGCAGCTTAGGAACAGGGAGGGGTGAAAAACTGTTTTTT. Amino acids: CASSLGTGRGEKLFF.

The chain combines TRBV5-1 with TRBJ2-1, with 10 bases fitting TRBD2. This CDR3 contains 13 residues. The germline CDR1 and CDR2 sequences are SGHRS and YFSETQ. Losses at the gene ends were 4 bases for V and 10 bases for J; bases not matched to a gene: 5. The DNA of the CDR3 is TGCGCCAGCAGCACTAGCGGGGTAGGGGAGCAGTTCTTC. Its translation: CASSTSGVGEQFF.

This clone was observed once. The rearrangement joins TRBV9 to TRBJ1-1; D is unresolved. Trimming removed 3 bases from V and 0 bases from J, with 9 bases in between. The V gene's germline CDR1 is SGDLS and CDR2 YYNGEE. The CDR3 is made up of 14 amino acids. As DNA, the CDR3 is TGTGCCAGCAGCGCTCGTCTGGTGAACACTGAAGCTTTCTTT. This encodes CASSARLVNTEAFF.

Only one count was recorded for this clone. The CDR3 protein is CSADTSGGTDTQYF. In nucleotides, the CDR3 is TGCAGCGCCGACACCAGCGGCGGCACAGATACGCAGTATTTT. The V gene is TRBV29-1, the J gene TRBJ2-3; possibly TRBD2 for D (5 bases). This CDR3 spans 14 amino acids. V was trimmed by 7 bases and J by 1 base, leaving 15 bases between them. CDR1 is SQVTM, CDR2 ANQGSEA, per germline.

The chain couples TRBV2 to TRBJ1-5, with 8 bases that match TRBD1. Losses at the gene ends were 6 bases for V and 6 bases for J; bases not matched to a gene: 10. Germline CDR1 SNHLY, CDR2 FYNNEI. The CDR3 is 15 residues long. The CDR3 coding sequence is TGTGCCAGCAGCGCCACAGGGGGAAGGGGTCAGCCCCAGCATTTT. Protein sequence: CASSATGGRGQPQHF. Full variable domain (remainder filled in from reference TRBV2 and TRBJ1-5): EPEVTQTPSHQVTQMGQEVILRCVPISNHLYFYWYRQILGQKVEFLVSFYNNEISEKSEIFDDQFSVERPDGSNFTLKIRSTKLEDSAMYFCASSATGGRGQPQHFGDGTRLSIL.

About this clone itself: Different DNA sequences within this sample yield the same CDR3. The chain carries TRBV15 and TRBJ2-6; D is unresolved. The ends were cut back, 0 bases at V and 1 base at J, with 7 bases in the middle. CDR3 length equals 16 residues. The V gene's germline CDR1 is LNHNV and CDR2 YYDKDF (reference sequence). The CDR3 nucleotides read TGTGCCACCAGCAGAGATCGAGTATCTGGGGCCAACGTCCTGACTTTC. This gives the protein CATSRDRVSGANVLTF.

The genes are TRBV7-3 and TRBJ2-1; possibly TRBD2 for D (6 bases). This CDR3 is built from 13 residues. The germline V gene has CDR1 SGHTA and CDR2 FQGTGA. V was cut by 5 bases and J by 9 bases, with 14 bases left in between. Here the CDR3 DNA reads TGTGCCAGCAGCATGACTAGGTTGGCTGAGCAGTTCTTC. It is translated as CASSMTRLAEQFF.

The V gene is TRBV7-3, the J gene TRBJ2-4; maybe TRBD1 (6 bases). Per germline, CDR1 SGHTA and CDR2 FQGTGA. The CDR3 is 15 residues long. V gave up 0 bases and J gave up 5 bases, with 11 bases separating them. The CDR3 sequence is CASSLTGQGQNIQYF. The CDR3 region has the DNA TGTGCCAGCAGCTTAACGGGGCAGGGGCAAAACATTCAGTACTTC. Variable domain in full (rest from reference TRBV7-3 and TRBJ2-4): GAGVSQTPSNKVTEKGKYVELRCDPISGHTALYWYRQSLGQGPEFLIYFQGTGAADDSGLPNDRFFAVRPEGSVSTLKIQRTERGDSAVYLCASSLTGQGQNIQYFGAGTRLSVL.

This sequence joins TRBV10-1 and TRBJ2-2, with D unresolved. This CDR3 has 13 amino acids. V was cut by 5 bases and J by 3 bases, with 7 bases left in between. Germline V CDR1 and CDR2: WNHNN, SYGVQD (reference sequence). CDR3 sequence (DNA): TGCGCCAGCAGTCAGGCGGACACCGGGGAGCTGTTTTTT. Translated, it gives CASSQADTGELFF.

The chain carries TRBV5-6 and TRBJ1-2; 7 bases line up with TRBD1. The CDR3 extends over 16 amino acids. Germline V gives CDR1 SGHDT, CDR2 YYEEEE. With 4 bases clipped from V and 5 bases from J, the junction kept 14 bases outside the gene matches. The CDR3 bases are TGTGCCAGCAGCGTTGACAGGGTTCGAGGTCGGTATGGCTACACCTTC. Residues: CASSVDRVRGRYGYTF.

V is TRBV5-4 and J is TRBJ1-1; 9 bases match TRBD1. The germline CDR1 and CDR2 sequences are SGHNT and YYREEE (reference sequence). This CDR3 contains 15 residues. V was clipped by 0 bases and J by 4 bases; unmatched bases: 4. As DNA, the CDR3 is TGTGCCAGCAGCTTGGCGGGACAGGGACTCACTGAAGCTTTCTTT. Encoded protein: CASSLAGQGLTEAFF.

The chain carries TRBV2 and TRBJ2-7; D remains unclear. From germline, CDR1 is SNHLY and CDR2 FYNNEI. This CDR3 has 13 amino acids. Trimming cost V 7 bases and J 5 bases, with 15 bases left between them. For the CDR3, the DNA is TGTGCCAGCACCAACCTTCCCCGGGACGAGCAGTACTTC. It yields the protein CASTNLPRDEQYF.

The rearrangement uses TRBV11-2 and TRBJ2-7; D is ambiguous. The CDR3 is made up of 13 amino acids. Germline assignment: CDR1 SGHAT and CDR2 FQNNGV. Deletions cut 0 bases from V and 1 base from J, with 4 bases between. In DNA, the CDR3 is TGTGCCAGCAGCTTAGAAGGGTCCTACGAGCAGTACTTC. This sequence encodes CASSLEGSYEQYF.

V and J are TRBV10-3 and TRBJ1-2; D is unresolved. Germline CDR1 is ENHRY and CDR2 is SYGVKD. V gave up 6 bases and J gave up 8 bases, with 25 bases separating them. This CDR3 has 16 residues. The CDR3 nucleotides are TGTGCCATCAGCGAACCTCAGACACTATGGGGTGGAGGCTACACCTTC. This sequence encodes CAISEPQTLWGGGYTF.

CDR3 amino acids: CASSRRQGNYEQYF. The CDR3 DNA reads TGTGCCAGTAGTAGAAGACAAGGAAACTACGAGCAGTACTTC. V and J are TRBV19 and TRBJ2-7; no clear D gene. Germline CDR1 is LNHDA and CDR2 is SQIVND (reference sequence). The CDR3 loop spans 14 amino acids. The V gene lost 4 bases and the J gene lost 3 bases, with 13 bases spanning the gap.

With regard to this clone: The same CDR3 is also encoded by other DNA sequences in this sample. The CDR3 region is CASSYSQGNQPQHF. As DNA, the CDR3 is TGTGCCAGCAGTTACAGTCAGGGGAATCAGCCCCAGCATTTT. The rearrangement links TRBV6-5 to TRBJ1-5, with a tentative D call TRBD1 (6 bases). CDR1 MNHEY and CDR2 SVGAGI come from the germline V gene. CDR3 length equals 14 residues. The germline V and J ends were trimmed by 2 bases and 4 bases, with 9 bases remaining between them.

This clone was seen just once. The J gene is TRBJ2-1, the V gene TRBV18; 10 positions agree with TRBD1. V shed 1 base and J 6 bases; nucleotides not matched to a gene: 6. The CDR3 consists of 16 residues. Germline values: CDR1 KGHSH, CDR2 LQKENI. As DNA, the CDR3 is TGTGCCAGCTCACCACAGACAGGGGGCGTATCCAATGAGCAGTTCTTC. Translating gives CASSPQTGGVSNEQFF.

The chain uses TRBV6-5 and TRBJ1-3, with TRBD1 matching 7 bases. V lost 0 bases, J lost 3 bases, and 5 bases stayed unmatched. The CDR3 contains 16 residues. The germline V gene encodes CDR1 MNHEY and CDR2 SVGAGI. The CDR3 nucleotides are TGTGCCAGCAGTTACTCGCCCCCAGGGGGTGGAAACACCATATATTTT. Protein product: CASSYSPPGGGNTIYF.

The table lists this clone with a few counts. The chain employs TRBV28 and TRBJ1-5; 8 bases are shared with TRBD1. V trimming: 5 bases; J trimming: 6 bases; junction bases outside the gene matches: 6. Germline V gene lookup returns CDR1 MDHEN and CDR2 SYDVKM. This CDR3 has 14 residues. In DNA, the CDR3 is TGTGCCAGCAGTACCGGGACAGGACTTCAGCCCCAGCATTTT. Protein sequence: CASSTGTGLQPQHF.

A single count supports this clone. CDR3: CSVAGGLTDTQYF. The DNA for the CDR3 is TGCAGCGTTGCGGGGGGCCTCACAGATACGCAGTATTTT. The chain uses TRBV29-1 and TRBJ2-3, with TRBD2 as a possible D gene (7 bases). CDR1 is SQVTM and CDR2 is ANQGSEA in the germline V gene. This CDR3 spans 13 amino acids. V lost 4 bases and J lost 2, with 10 bases in between.

The chain combines TRBV18 with TRBJ2-2, with TRBD2 identical over 12 bases. Unmatched junction bases numbered 8, after V lost 3 bases and J lost 0 bases. Germline CDR1 KGHSH, CDR2 LQKENI. The CDR3 consists of 19 residues. The DNA for the CDR3 is TGTGCCAGCTCACCTTCTGGACTAGCGGGACGCTCGAACACCGGGGAGCTGTTTTTT. It is translated as CASSPSGLAGRSNTGELFF.

The chain employs TRBV9 and TRBJ1-2; the D gene is possibly TRBD1 (6 bases). The V and J ends lost 4 bases and 3 bases respectively, with 16 bases between them. The CDR3 sequence is 15 residues long. From germline, CDR1 is SGDLS and CDR2 YYNGEE. The CDR3 protein is CASSPVGGADYGYTF. CDR3 DNA sequence: TGTGCCAGCAGCCCCGTGGGGGGCGCTGACTATGGCTACACCTTC.

The J gene is TRBJ2-5, the V gene TRBV19; D is uncertain. The CDR3 runs 15 residues. Per germline, CDR1 LNHDA and CDR2 SQIVND (reference sequence). The V gene lost 5 bases and the J gene lost 1 base, with 14 bases spanning the gap. Here the CDR3 reads CASSSGPASQETQYF. In DNA form, the CDR3 reads TGTGCCAGTAGTTCAGGACCCGCATCCCAAGAGACCCAGTACTTC.